This is a list of T cell receptor beta chains from one sample in a study of OX40 agonist ivuxolimab in advanced cancers. Using immunoSEQ multiplex PCR, the repertoire was profiled, and TCRdb retains in-frame clones only, with some absent. The top ten clones hold about 8% of a sample with 70,000 to 90,000 clones, around 83% of them seen once. Sample: CD4+ or CD8+ T cells sorted from blood, taken in a trial of the OX40 agonist ivuxolimab. These receptors all stem from an adult with an advanced solid tumor such as melanoma, head and neck, liver or kidney cancer. CDR3s leave out the opening cysteine and the closing phenylalanine or tryptophan. A D gene is named only where the DNA matches it firmly.

TRBD2	TRBJ2-7	TRBV28	ASLGLANYEQY
.	TRBJ2-7	TRBV18	ASSPEAGRYEQY
.	TRBJ2-1	TRBV2	ASSDRDPINEQF
.	TRBJ2-7	TRBV5-1	ASSLEGPYEQY
.	TRBJ1-5	TRBV9	ASSASSYQPQH
TRBD2	TRBJ2-1	TRBV15	ATSRVRGSSYNEQF
.	TRBJ2-1	TRBV19	ASSIDLKAQF
.	TRBJ2-3	TRBV30	ASQGQGQDTQY
TRBD2	TRBJ2-1	TRBV10-3	AISETSGGEQF
.	TRBJ1-1	TRBV25-1	ASSAVRNRNTEAF
TRBD1	TRBJ1-2	TRBV6-6	ASSRTGDDYGYT
TRBD2	TRBJ2-1	TRBV10-1	ASRGLAGGRVEQF
.	TRBJ1-2	TRBV7-2	ASSTDSLLQAFGYT